The clone carrying this T cell receptor beta chain was counted only a few times. The data were taken from a study of T cell responses to AZD1222 COVID-19 vaccine. The germline V and J ends were trimmed by 7 bases and 6 bases, with 15 bases remaining between them. The CDR3 consists of 13 residues. Germline CDR1 reads LNHDA; CDR2 reads SQIVND (reference sequence). TCRdb's table, derived via immunoSEQ multiplex PCR, lists solely in-frame clones and lacks some. The sample has over 110,000 clones, roughly nine tenths seen once. This clonotype was sampled from an adult who received the AZD1222 COVID-19 vaccine. The sample in question was peripheral blood, obtained 28 days after the second AZD1222 dose. The chain combines TRBV19 with TRBJ1-1; D is uncertain. In DNA, the CDR3 is TGTGCCAGTACCCCGGACCGCCTCGCTGAAGCTTTCTTT. This codes for CASTPDRLAEAFF. Filled out from reference TRBV19 and TRBJ1-1, the complete variable domain reads DGGITQSPKYLFRKEGQNVTLSCEQNLNHDAMYWYRQDPGQGLRLIYYSQIVNDFQKGDIAEGYSVSREKKESFPLTVTSAQKNPTAFYLCASTPDRLAEAFFGQGTRLTVV.